The 30 T cell receptor beta chains listed next were all sequenced from one sample in a study of blood T cell repertoires in COVID-19. Some clones are missing from TCRdb's copy, which holds only in-frame ones; the method was immunoSEQ multiplex PCR. The repertoire includes some 150,000 clones, more than 80% of them detected once, and over 5% sits in the top ten. The sequencing input was peripheral blood. The receptors stem from a human donor in a cohort sampled during active COVID-19.

The chain combines TRBV6-5 with TRBJ2-3; no definite D call. CDR1 is MNHEY and CDR2 is SVGAGI in the germline V gene. The CDR3 covers 13 residues. V lost 6 bases, J lost 8 bases, and 15 bases lay in between. This CDR3 reads CASRAELRGTQYF. CDR3 in DNA: TGTGCCAGCAGGGCAGAGCTCCGAGGTACGCAGTATTTT.

The chain has TRBV7-2 and TRBJ1-1, with unresolved D. This CDR3 is built from 14 residues. Germline V gene data show CDR1 as SGHTA and CDR2 as FQGNSA. V gave up 1 base and J gave up 2 bases, with 8 bases separating them. In DNA, the CDR3 is TGTGCCAGCAGCTTAGGGGCCGGCAACACTGAAGCTTTCTTT. As protein: CASSLGAGNTEAFF.

The genes are TRBV12-3 or TRBV12-4 and TRBJ1-2, with D possibly being TRBD1 (6 bases). The V gene lost 4 bases and the J gene lost 6 bases, with 12 bases spanning the gap. This CDR3 is built from 13 residues. The CDR3: CASSSDRWDGYTF. In nucleotides, the CDR3 is TGTGCCAGCAGTTCCGACAGGTGGGATGGCTACACCTTC.

The V gene is TRBV18, the J gene TRBJ1-5; 10 bases align to TRBD1. In germline, CDR1 is KGHSH, CDR2 LQKENI. CDR3 size: 15 residues. With 5 bases clipped from V and 8 bases from J, the junction kept 9 bases outside the gene matches. The CDR3 is CASSIRTGGVEPQHF. CDR3 bases: TGTGCCAGCTCAATTAGGACAGGGGGTGTTGAGCCCCAGCATTTT.

This chain joins TRBV2 and TRBJ2-5; 12 bases match TRBD1. Per germline, CDR1 SNHLY and CDR2 FYNNEI. The V gene end was trimmed by 6 bases and the J gene end by 0 bases; junction bases not matched to a gene: 2. CDR3 length: 15 amino acids. The CDR3 loop reads CASRRDRGHQETQYF. The CDR3, as DNA: TGTGCCAGCAGACGGGACAGGGGGCACCAAGAGACCCAGTACTTC.

V and J are TRBV12-3 or TRBV12-4 and TRBJ2-7; D possibly corresponds to TRBD1 (6 bases). Trimming took off 6 bases at V and 6 bases at J, with 15 bases between the two ends. The CDR3 spans 13 residues. The DNA of the CDR3 is TGTGCCAGCAGACGTGCAACAGGGACCGAGCAGTACTTC. This gives the protein CASRRATGTEQYF.

The chain is built from TRBV19 and TRBJ2-2; D is unclear. Trimming stripped 4 bases from V and 0 bases from J, with 18 bases between. CDR3 length equals 18 residues. The germline gives CDR1 LNHDA, CDR2 SQIVND (reference sequence). The CDR3: CASSRVSSRQANTGELFF. The CDR3, as DNA: TGTGCCAGTAGTAGGGTTAGTTCACGGCAGGCGAACACCGGGGAGCTGTTTTTT.

This clone was observed at least ten times. The rearrangement links TRBV6-2 or TRBV6-3 to TRBJ2-6; D remains unclear. V lost 0 bases, J lost 0 bases, and 15 bases lay in between. CDR3 size: 19 residues. CDR1 is MNHEY and CDR2 is SVGEGT in the germline V gene. CDR3 in DNA: TGTGCCAGCAGTTACTCGCAACTGATCACGGGCTCTGGGGCCAACGTCCTGACTTTC. It encodes CASSYSQLITGSGANVLTF.

As to this clone: Mismatch with germline at one junction end may stem from a read error. The rearrangement joins TRBV18 to TRBJ1-2, with D possibly being TRBD1 (5 bases). In germline, CDR1 is KGHSH, CDR2 LQKENI. The CDR3 is made up of 12 amino acids. The CDR3 loop reads CASSRGTDPPNF. The CDR3 DNA is TGTGCCAGCTCTCGGGGGACGGATCCCCCAAACTTC.

The V and J genes are TRBV21-1 and TRBJ2-7; TRBD1, the D gene given by the table, was not confirmed from the DNA. TRBV21-1 is tagged as a pseudogene. The CDR3 totals 13 residues. This CDR3 is CASSPRTGGEQYF. CDR3 sequence (DNA): TGTGCCAGCAGCCCACGGACAGGGGGCGAGCAGTACTTC.

The chain joins TRBV6-2 or TRBV6-3 to TRBJ2-7; TRBD1 agrees at 10 bases. There are 15 residues in the CDR3. With V trimmed by 6 bases and J by 4 bases, 9 bases remained unmatched. Germline assignment: CDR1 MNHEY and CDR2 SVGEGT. The CDR3 sequence: CASSITGTGVYEQYF. The CDR3 coding sequence is TGTGCCAGCAGCATAACCGGGACAGGGGTTTACGAGCAGTACTTC.

The V call is TRBV23-1, the J call TRBJ2-1, with D possibly TRBD2 on 6 matching bases. TRBV23-1 is placed among ORFs of uncertain function. The CDR3 is 17 residues long. V was cut by 0 bases and J by 0 bases, with 12 bases left in between. The CDR3 loop reads CASSQSLRGSSYNEQFF. CDR3 nucleotides: TGCGCCAGCAGTCAATCGCTCCGGGGGAGCTCCTACAATGAGCAGTTCTTC.

The chain carries TRBV7-9 and TRBJ2-3; TRBD2 matches 9 bases. With V trimmed by 5 bases and J by 0 bases, 6 bases remained unmatched. Germline loops: CDR1 SEHNR, CDR2 FQNEAQ (reference sequence). There are 16 residues in the CDR3. CDR3 DNA sequence: TGTGCCAGCAGCAGCGGACTAGCGTCTAGCACAGATACGCAGTATTTT. It is translated as CASSSGLASSTDTQYF.

The chain employs TRBV18 and TRBJ2-2, with 10 bases lining up with TRBD1. The V gene's germline CDR1 is KGHSH and CDR2 LQKENI. CDR3 size: 16 residues. Trimming removed 2 bases from V and 1 base from J; junction bases left unmatched: 1. This CDR3 is CASSPWDRGNTGELFF. DNA of the CDR3: TGTGCCAGCTCACCATGGGACAGGGGGAACACCGGGGAGCTGTTTTTT.

The sample holds a few counts of this clone. The J gene is TRBJ2-2, the V gene TRBV7-8; 9 bases align to TRBD1. CDR1 and CDR2 from the germline V gene are SGHVS and FQNEAQ. The CDR3 runs 14 residues. The trim removed 5 bases at V and 7 bases at J, leaving 5 bases unmatched. CDR3 nucleotide sequence: TGTGCCAGCAGCCGGTCGGACAGGGGCGGGGAGCTGTTTTTT. It codes for CASSRSDRGGELFF. The entire variable domain, with the rest obtained from reference TRBV7-8 and TRBJ2-2, is as follows: GAGVSQSPRYKVAKRGQDVALRCDPISGHVSLFWYQQALGQGPEFLTYFQNEAQLDKSGLPSDRFFAERPEGSVSTLKIQRTQQEDSAVYLCASSRSDRGGELFFGEGSRLTVL.

V is TRBV7-8 and J is TRBJ2-1, with 10 nucleotides matching TRBD2. The CDR3 consists of 19 residues. The ends lost 4 bases at V and 1 base at J; junction bases unmatched: 13. CDR1 and CDR2 from the germline V gene are SGHVS and FQNEAQ. The CDR3 is CASSYWGSGGHFSYNEQFF. In DNA form, the CDR3 reads TGTGCCAGCAGCTACTGGGGTAGCGGGGGGCACTTTTCCTACAATGAGCAGTTCTTC. The whole variable domain, filled in from reference TRBV7-8 and TRBJ2-1, reads GAGVSQSPRYKVAKRGQDVALRCDPISGHVSLFWYQQALGQGPEFLTYFQNEAQLDKSGLPSDRFFAERPEGSVSTLKIQRTQQEDSAVYLCASSYWGSGGHFSYNEQFFGPGTRLTVL.

The J gene is TRBJ1-1, the V gene TRBV5-3; D unresolved. TRBV5-3 is labeled an ORF, and its function is uncertain. The CDR3 consists of 14 residues. With 0 bases removed from V and 1 base from J, the gap between germline ends came to 7 bases. CDR3 DNA sequence: TGTGCCAGAAGCTTGGCATCAGGGAACACTGAAGCTTTCTTT. Its protein is CARSLASGNTEAFF.

V and J are TRBV6-5 and TRBJ2-5; D ambiguous. Germline V gene sequence: CDR1 MNHEY, CDR2 SVGAGI. The CDR3 loop spans 15 amino acids. Trimming left V 6 bases short and J 1 base short, with 15 bases between. CDR3 amino acids: CASSGLGESQETQYF. The CDR3 DNA reads TGTGCCAGCAGCGGTCTAGGAGAGAGCCAAGAGACCCAGTACTTC.

This clone was detected a few times. The chain links TRBV30 to TRBJ1-2; weak D call: TRBD1 (5 bases). This CDR3 spans 13 amino acids. Germline values: CDR1 GTSNPN, CDR2 SVGIG (reference sequence). Trimming took 2 bases from V and 5 from J, leaving 12 bases between them. The DNA of the CDR3 is TGTGCCTGGAGTCAAGGGGCAGCTTATGGCTACACCTTC. Translating gives CAWSQGAAYGYTF. Drawing the rest from reference TRBV30 and TRBJ1-2, the complete variable domain is SQTIHQWPATLVQPVGSPLSLECTVEGTSNPNLYWYRQAAGRGLQLLFYSVGIGQISSEVPQNLSASRPQDRQFILSSKKLLLSDSGFYLCAWSQGAAYGYTFGSGTRLTVV.

The chain carries TRBV6-6 and TRBJ2-6; 11 positions agree with TRBD2. The CDR3 contains 17 residues. Germline V gives CDR1 MNHNY, CDR2 SVGAGI (reference sequence). Losses at the gene ends were 7 bases for V and 0 bases for J; bases not matched to a gene: 5. CDR3 DNA: TGTGCCAGCAATCGGGGACTAGCGGACTCTGGGGCCAACGTCCTGACTTTC. Translating gives CASNRGLADSGANVLTF.

The rearrangement uses TRBV7-3 and TRBJ2-5, with 11 bases lining up with TRBD1. The CDR3 contains 17 residues. Trimming cost V 5 bases and J 5 bases; bases outside gene matches: 13. Germline V gene sequence: CDR1 SGHTA, CDR2 FQGTGA. CDR3 DNA: TGTGCCAGCAGCCCCAATTCCGGGACAGGGGGTGTCGAGACCCAGTACTTC. This encodes CASSPNSGTGGVETQYF. Full variable domain (remainder filled in from reference TRBV7-3 and TRBJ2-5): GAGVSQTPSNKVTEKGKYVELRCDPISGHTALYWYRQSLGQGPEFLIYFQGTGAADDSGLPNDRFFAVRPEGSVSTLKIQRTERGDSAVYLCASSPNSGTGGVETQYFGPGTRLLVL.

The chain's CDR3 is CASSPEAGRSSYEQYF. The CDR3 region has the DNA TGTGCCAGCAGTCCGGAGGCGGGAAGGAGCTCCTACGAGCAGTACTTC. The chain employs TRBV6-6 and TRBJ2-7, with TRBD2 as a possible D gene (6 bases). The V gene lost 5 bases and the J gene lost 0 bases, with 17 bases spanning the gap. The CDR3 runs to 16 residues. Germline CDR1 MNHNY, CDR2 SVGAGI (reference sequence).

This clone was seen a single time. This sequence joins TRBV18 and TRBJ2-5, with 7 bases fitting TRBD1. CDR1 KGHSH and CDR2 LQKENI come from the germline V gene. The CDR3 has 13 residues. Losses at the gene ends were 6 bases for V and 9 bases for J; bases not matched to a gene: 10. For the CDR3, the DNA is TGTGCCAGCTCCCAAAGACAGGGCGAATCCCAGTACTTC. It yields the protein CASSQRQGESQYF.

This clone has a single count. V gene TRBV2 combines with J gene TRBJ1-6, with D tentatively TRBD1 (5 bases). V was pared by 2 bases and J by 2 bases, with 10 bases between. Germline V CDR1 and CDR2: SNHLY, FYNNEI. The CDR3 spans 16 residues. DNA for the CDR3: TGTGCCAGCAGTGAACAGGGCGTAGCCTATAATTCACCCCTCCACTTT. This codes for CASSEQGVAYNSPLHF.

The rearrangement joins TRBV6-5 to TRBJ1-4; 11 bases fit TRBD1. The length of the CDR3 is 16 residues. The ends lost 4 bases at V and 2 bases at J; junction bases unmatched: 3. Germline CDR1 is MNHEY and CDR2 is SVGAGI. The chain's CDR3 is CASSLGQGVTNEKLFF. The CDR3 DNA reads as TGTGCCAGCAGTTTGGGACAGGGGGTCACTAATGAAAAACTGTTTTTT.

In regard to this clone: One junction end does not reproduce the germline sequence, and a read error may be involved. The rearrangement joins TRBV29-1 to TRBJ1-1; D may be TRBD1 (6 bases). Germline loops: CDR1 SQVTM, CDR2 ANQGSEA. The CDR3 is made up of 11 amino acids. CDR3 sequence reads: CVGTLNTEAFF. In nucleotides, the CDR3 is TGTGTCGGGACATTGAACACTGAAGCTTTCTTT.

The genes are TRBV5-4 and TRBJ1-6; D gene ambiguous. The CDR3 spans 15 residues. The germline gives CDR1 SGHNT, CDR2 YYREEE (reference sequence). The V end was cut by 4 bases, the J end by 3 bases, with 11 bases between. The CDR3, as DNA: TGTGCCAGCAGCCGCACAGTTTTCTATAATTCACCCCTCCACTTT. Amino acid sequence: CASSRTVFYNSPLHF.

The chain couples TRBV18 to TRBJ2-1; TRBD2 aligns across 7 bases. Germline trimming cut 3 bases from V and 6 bases from J; bases unmatched to any gene: 8. From germline, CDR1 is KGHSH and CDR2 LQKENI. The CDR3 has 15 residues. This chain's CDR3 is CASSPVRGSRNEQFF. CDR3 coding DNA: TGTGCCAGCTCACCGGTGCGGGGGTCACGCAATGAGCAGTTCTTC.

The chain uses TRBV12-3 or TRBV12-4 and TRBJ2-1; 9 nucleotides align to TRBD2. V trimming: 6 bases; J trimming: 15 bases; junction bases outside the gene matches: 9. This CDR3 has 12 residues. The CDR3 reads CASSIAGGRLFF. CDR3 sequence (DNA): TGTGCCAGCAGCATTGCGGGGGGGCGGCTGTTCTTC.

The chain carries TRBV4-3 and TRBJ1-1; no definite D call. V dropped 1 base and J dropped 10 bases, with 13 bases sitting between them. From germline, CDR1 is LGHNA and CDR2 YSLEER. There are 13 residues in the CDR3. This CDR3 is CASSQGAGRPAFF. In DNA, the CDR3 is TGCGCCAGCAGCCAAGGTGCGGGAAGACCAGCTTTCTTT.